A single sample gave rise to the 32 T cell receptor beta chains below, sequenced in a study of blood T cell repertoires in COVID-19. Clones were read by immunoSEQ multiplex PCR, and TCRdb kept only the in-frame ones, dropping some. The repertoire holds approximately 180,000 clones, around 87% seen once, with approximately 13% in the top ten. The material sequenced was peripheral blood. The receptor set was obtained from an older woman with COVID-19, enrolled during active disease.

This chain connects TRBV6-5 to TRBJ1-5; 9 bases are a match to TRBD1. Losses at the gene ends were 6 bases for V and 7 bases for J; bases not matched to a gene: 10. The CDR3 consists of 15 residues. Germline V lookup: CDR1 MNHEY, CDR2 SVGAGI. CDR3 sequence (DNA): TGTGCCAGCAGCCCAGGGACAGGGAACAACCAGCCCCAGCATTTT. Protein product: CASSPGTGNNQPQHF.

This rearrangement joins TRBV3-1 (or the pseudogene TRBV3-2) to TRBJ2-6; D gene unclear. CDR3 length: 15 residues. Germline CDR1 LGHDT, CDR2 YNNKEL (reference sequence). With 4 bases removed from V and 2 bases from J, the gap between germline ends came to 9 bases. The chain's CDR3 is CASSPRHAGANVLTF. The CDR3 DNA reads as TGTGCCAGCAGCCCGCGACACGCTGGGGCCAACGTCCTGACTTTC.

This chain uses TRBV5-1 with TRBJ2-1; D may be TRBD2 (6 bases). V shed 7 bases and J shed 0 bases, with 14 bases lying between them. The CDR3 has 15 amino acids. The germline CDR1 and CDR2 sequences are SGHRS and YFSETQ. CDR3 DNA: TGCGCCAGCGGGATGGAGGGCCTCTCCTACAATGAGCAGTTCTTC. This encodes CASGMEGLSYNEQFF. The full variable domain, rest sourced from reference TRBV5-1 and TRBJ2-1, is KAGVTQTPRYLIKTRGQQVTLSCSPISGHRSVSWYQQTPGQGLQFLFEYFSETQRNKGNFPGRFSGRQFSNSRSEMNVSTLELGDSALYLCASGMEGLSYNEQFFGPGTRLTVL.

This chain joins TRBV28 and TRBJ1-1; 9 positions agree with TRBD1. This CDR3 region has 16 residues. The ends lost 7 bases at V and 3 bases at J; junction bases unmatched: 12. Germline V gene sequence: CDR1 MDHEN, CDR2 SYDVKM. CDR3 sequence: CASIQSGTGYYTEAFF. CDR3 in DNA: TGTGCCAGCATTCAGTCAGGGACAGGGTACTACACTGAAGCTTTCTTT. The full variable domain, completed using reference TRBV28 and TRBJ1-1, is DVKVTQSSRYLVKRTGEKVFLECVQDMDHENMFWYRQDPGLGLRLIYFSYDVKMKEKGDIPEGYSVSREKKERFSLILESASTNQTSMYLCASIQSGTGYYTEAFFGQGTRLTVV.

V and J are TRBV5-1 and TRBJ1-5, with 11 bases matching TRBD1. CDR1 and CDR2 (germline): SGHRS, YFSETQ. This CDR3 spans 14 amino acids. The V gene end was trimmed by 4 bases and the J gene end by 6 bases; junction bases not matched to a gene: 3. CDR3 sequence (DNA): TGCGCCAGCAGCCCCGGACAGGGGGCTCAGCCCCAGCATTTT. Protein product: CASSPGQGAQPQHF.

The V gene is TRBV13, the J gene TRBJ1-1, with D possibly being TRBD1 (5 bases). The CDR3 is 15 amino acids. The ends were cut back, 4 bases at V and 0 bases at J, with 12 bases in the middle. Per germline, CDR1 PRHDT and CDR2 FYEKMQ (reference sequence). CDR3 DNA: TGTGCCAGCAGCTATGATGGGGGGTTGAACACTGAAGCTTTCTTT. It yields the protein CASSYDGGLNTEAFF.

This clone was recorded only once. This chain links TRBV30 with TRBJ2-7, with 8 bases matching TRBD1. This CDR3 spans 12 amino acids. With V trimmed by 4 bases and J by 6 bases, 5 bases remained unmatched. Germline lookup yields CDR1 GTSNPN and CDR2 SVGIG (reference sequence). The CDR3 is CAWMQGAFEQYF. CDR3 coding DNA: TGTGCCTGGATGCAGGGGGCTTTCGAGCAGTACTTC. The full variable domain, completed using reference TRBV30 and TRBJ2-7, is SQTIHQWPATLVQPVGSPLSLECTVEGTSNPNLYWYRQAAGRGLQLLFYSVGIGQISSEVPQNLSASRPQDRQFILSSKKLLLSDSGFYLCAWMQGAFEQYFGPGTRLTVT.

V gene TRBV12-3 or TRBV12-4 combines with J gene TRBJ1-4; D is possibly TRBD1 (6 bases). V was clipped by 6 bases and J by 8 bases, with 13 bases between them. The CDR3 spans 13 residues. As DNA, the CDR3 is TGTGCCAGCAGAGCAGGGGAGTACGAAAAACTGTTTTTT. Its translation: CASRAGEYEKLFF.

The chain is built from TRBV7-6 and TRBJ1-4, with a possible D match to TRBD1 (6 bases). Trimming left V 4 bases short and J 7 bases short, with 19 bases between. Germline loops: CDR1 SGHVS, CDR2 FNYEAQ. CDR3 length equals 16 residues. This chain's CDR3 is CASSSHSQGRSEKLFF. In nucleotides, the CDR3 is TGTGCCAGCAGCTCCCACTCACAGGGCCGTAGTGAAAAACTGTTTTTT.

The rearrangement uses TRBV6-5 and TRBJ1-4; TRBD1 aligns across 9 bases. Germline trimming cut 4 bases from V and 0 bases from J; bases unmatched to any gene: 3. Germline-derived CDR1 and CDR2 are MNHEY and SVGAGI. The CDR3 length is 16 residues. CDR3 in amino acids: CASSLGQGATNEKLFF. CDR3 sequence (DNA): TGTGCCAGCAGTTTGGGACAGGGTGCAACTAATGAAAAACTGTTTTTT.

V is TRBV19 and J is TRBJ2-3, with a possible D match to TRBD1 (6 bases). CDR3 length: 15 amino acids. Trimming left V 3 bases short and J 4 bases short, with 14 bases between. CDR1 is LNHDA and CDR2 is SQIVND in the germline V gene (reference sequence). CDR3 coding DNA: TGTGCCAGTAGTATCGGGCCTGGGGGCTCAGATACGCAGTATTTT. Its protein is CASSIGPGGSDTQYF.

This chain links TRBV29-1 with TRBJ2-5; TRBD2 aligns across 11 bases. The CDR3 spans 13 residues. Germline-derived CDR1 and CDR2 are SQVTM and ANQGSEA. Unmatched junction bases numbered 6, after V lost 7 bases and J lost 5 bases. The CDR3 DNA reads TGCAGCGGTGGACTAGCGGGCCGCGAGACCCAGTACTTC. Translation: CSGGLAGRETQYF.

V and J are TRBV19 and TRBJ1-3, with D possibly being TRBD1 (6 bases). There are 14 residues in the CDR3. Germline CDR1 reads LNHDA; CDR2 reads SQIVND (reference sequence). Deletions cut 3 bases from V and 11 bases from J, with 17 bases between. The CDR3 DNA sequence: TGTGCCAGTAGTATTACCGACAGGACCACGGCCATATATTTT. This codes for CASSITDRTTAIYF.

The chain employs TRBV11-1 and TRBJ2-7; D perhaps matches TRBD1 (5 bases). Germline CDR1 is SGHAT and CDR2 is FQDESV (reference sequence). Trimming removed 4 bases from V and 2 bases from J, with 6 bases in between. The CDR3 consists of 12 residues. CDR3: CASSSQAYEQYF. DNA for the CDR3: TGTGCCAGCAGCTCACAGGCCTACGAGCAGTACTTC. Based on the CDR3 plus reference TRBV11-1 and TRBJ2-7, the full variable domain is EAEVAQSPRYKITEKSQAVAFWCDPISGHATLYWYRQILGQGPELLVQFQDESVVDDSQLPKDRFSAERLKGVDSTLKIQPAELGDSAMYLCASSSQAYEQYFGPGTRLTVT.

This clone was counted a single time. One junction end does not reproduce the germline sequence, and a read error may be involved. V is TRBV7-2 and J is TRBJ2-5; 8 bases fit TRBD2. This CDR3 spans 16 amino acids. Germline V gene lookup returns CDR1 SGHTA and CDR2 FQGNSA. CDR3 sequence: CPGGRGREWVRETQYF. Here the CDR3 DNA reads TGCCCGGGGGGGCGAGGCCGGGAATGGGTTCGAGAGACCCAGTACTTC.

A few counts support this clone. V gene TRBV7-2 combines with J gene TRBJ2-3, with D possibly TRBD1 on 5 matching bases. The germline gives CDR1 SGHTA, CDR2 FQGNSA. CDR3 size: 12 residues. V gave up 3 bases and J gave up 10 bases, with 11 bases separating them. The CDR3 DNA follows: TGTGCCAGCAGCTTTAGTCAGGGCCCGCAGTATTTT. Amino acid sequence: CASSFSQGPQYF.

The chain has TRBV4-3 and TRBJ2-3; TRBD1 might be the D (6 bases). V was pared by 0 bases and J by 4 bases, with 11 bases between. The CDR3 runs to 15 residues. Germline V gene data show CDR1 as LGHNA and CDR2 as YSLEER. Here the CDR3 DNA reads TGCGCCAGCAGCCAAGAAGGGGGTTGGGCAGATACGCAGTATTTT. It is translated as CASSQEGGWADTQYF.

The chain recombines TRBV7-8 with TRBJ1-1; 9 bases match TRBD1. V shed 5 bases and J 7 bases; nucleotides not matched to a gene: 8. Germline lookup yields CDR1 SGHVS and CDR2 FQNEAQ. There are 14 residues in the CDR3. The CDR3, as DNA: TGTGCCAGCAGCCCGTGGGGGACAGGGTTTGAAGCTTTCTTT. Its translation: CASSPWGTGFEAFF. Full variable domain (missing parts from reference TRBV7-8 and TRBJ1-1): GAGVSQSPRYKVAKRGQDVALRCDPISGHVSLFWYQQALGQGPEFLTYFQNEAQLDKSGLPSDRFFAERPEGSVSTLKIQRTQQEDSAVYLCASSPWGTGFEAFFGQGTRLTVV.

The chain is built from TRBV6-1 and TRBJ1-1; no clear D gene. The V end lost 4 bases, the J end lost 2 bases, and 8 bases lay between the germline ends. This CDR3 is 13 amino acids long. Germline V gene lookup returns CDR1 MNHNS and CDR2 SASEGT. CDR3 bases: TGTGCCAGCAGTGGACACTTAAACACTGAAGCTTTCTTT. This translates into CASSGHLNTEAFF.

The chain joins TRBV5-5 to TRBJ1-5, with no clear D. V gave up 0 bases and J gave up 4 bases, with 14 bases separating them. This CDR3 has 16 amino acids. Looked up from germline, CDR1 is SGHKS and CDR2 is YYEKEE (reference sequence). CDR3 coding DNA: TGTGCCAGCAGCTTGGCCGAAGGATGGGCAAATCAGCCCCAGCATTTT. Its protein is CASSLAEGWANQPQHF.

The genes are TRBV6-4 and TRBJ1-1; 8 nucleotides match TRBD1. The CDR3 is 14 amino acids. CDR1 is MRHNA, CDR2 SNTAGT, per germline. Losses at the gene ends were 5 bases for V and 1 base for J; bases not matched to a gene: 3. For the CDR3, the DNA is TGTGCCAGCAGTCCGACAGGGGAGAACACTGAAGCTTTCTTT. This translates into CASSPTGENTEAFF.

The chain's CDR3 is CASSRTGAETQYF. CDR3 bases: TGTGCCAGCAGCAGGACAGGGGCCGAGACCCAGTACTTC. The rearrangement uses TRBV7-3 and TRBJ2-5, with TRBD1 matching over 9 bases. CDR3 size: 13 residues. The germline CDR1 and CDR2 sequences are SGHTA and FQGTGA. V trimming: 5 bases; J trimming: 5 bases; junction bases outside the gene matches: 3.

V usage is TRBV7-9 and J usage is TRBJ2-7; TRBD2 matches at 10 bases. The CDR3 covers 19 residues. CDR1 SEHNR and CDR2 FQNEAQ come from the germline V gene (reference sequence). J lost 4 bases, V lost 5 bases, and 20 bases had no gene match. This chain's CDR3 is CASSTHALRLAGDLYEQYF. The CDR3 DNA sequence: TGTGCCAGCAGCACGCACGCACTCCGCCTAGCGGGAGATTTGTACGAGCAGTACTTC.

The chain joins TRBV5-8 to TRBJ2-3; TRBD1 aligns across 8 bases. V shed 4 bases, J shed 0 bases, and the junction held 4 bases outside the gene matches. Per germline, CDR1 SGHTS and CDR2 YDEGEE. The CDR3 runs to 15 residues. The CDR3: CASSLRTGSTDTQYF. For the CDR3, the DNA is TGTGCCAGCAGCCTCCGGACAGGGAGCACAGATACGCAGTATTTT.

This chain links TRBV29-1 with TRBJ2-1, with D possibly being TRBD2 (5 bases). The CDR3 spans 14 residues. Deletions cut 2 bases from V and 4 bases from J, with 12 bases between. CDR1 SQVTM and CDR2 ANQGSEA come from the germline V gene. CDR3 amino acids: CSVERSSRYNEQFF. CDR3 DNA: TGCAGCGTTGAAAGGTCTAGCAGGTACAATGAGCAGTTCTTC.

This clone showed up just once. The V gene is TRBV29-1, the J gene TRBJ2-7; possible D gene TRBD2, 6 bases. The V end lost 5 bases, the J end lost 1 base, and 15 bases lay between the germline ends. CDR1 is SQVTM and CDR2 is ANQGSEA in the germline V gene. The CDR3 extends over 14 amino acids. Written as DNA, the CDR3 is TGCAGCGTTTTCGGTGGCGGGACTTCCTACGAGCAGTACTTC. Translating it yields CSVFGGGTSYEQYF.

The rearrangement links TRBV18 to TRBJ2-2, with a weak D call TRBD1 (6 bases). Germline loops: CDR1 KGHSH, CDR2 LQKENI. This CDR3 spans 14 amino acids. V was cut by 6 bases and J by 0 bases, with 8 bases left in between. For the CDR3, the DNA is TGTGCCAGCTCCAGGACAGCGAACACCGGGGAGCTGTTTTTT. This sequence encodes CASSRTANTGELFF.

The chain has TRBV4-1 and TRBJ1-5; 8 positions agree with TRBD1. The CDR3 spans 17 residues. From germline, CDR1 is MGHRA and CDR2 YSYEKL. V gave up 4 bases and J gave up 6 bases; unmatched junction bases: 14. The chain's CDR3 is CASSPQPPGQVGQPQHF. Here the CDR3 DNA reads TGCGCCAGCAGCCCCCAACCTCCGGGACAGGTGGGTCAGCCCCAGCATTTT.

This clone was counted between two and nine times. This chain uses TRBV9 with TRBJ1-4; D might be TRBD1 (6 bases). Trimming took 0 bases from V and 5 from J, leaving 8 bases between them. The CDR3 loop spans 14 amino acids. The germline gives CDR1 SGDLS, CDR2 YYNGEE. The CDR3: CASSVGTANEKLFF. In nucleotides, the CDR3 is TGTGCCAGCAGCGTAGGGACAGCAAATGAAAAACTGTTTTTT. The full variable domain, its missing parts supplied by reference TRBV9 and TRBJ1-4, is DSGVTQTPKHLITATGQRVTLRCSPRSGDLSVYWYQQSLDQGLQFLIQYYNGEERAKGNILERFSAQQFPDLHSELNLSSLELGDSALYFCASSVGTANEKLFFGSGTQLSVL.

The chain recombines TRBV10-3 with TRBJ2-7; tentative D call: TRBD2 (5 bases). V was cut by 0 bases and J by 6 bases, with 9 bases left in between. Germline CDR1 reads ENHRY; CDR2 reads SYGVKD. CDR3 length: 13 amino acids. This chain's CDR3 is CAISESEVSEQYF. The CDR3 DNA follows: TGTGCCATCAGTGAGTCGGAGGTCTCCGAGCAGTACTTC.

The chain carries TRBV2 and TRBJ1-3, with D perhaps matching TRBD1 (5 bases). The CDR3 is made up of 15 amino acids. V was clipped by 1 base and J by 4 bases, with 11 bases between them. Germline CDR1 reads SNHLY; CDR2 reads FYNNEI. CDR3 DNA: TGTGCCAGCAGTGAAGTGCGGACACCCGGAAACACCATATATTTT. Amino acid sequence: CASSEVRTPGNTIYF.

CDR3 nucleotide sequence: TGTGCCAGTAGTTCGGGACAGGGCTTAGGATACGAGCAGTACTTC. Protein product: CASSSGQGLGYEQYF. V is TRBV19 and J is TRBJ2-7; 9 bases are shared with TRBD1. From germline, CDR1 is LNHDA and CDR2 SQIVND (reference sequence). Trimming took 5 bases from V and 4 from J; bases not matched to a gene: 9. This CDR3 is 15 amino acids long.